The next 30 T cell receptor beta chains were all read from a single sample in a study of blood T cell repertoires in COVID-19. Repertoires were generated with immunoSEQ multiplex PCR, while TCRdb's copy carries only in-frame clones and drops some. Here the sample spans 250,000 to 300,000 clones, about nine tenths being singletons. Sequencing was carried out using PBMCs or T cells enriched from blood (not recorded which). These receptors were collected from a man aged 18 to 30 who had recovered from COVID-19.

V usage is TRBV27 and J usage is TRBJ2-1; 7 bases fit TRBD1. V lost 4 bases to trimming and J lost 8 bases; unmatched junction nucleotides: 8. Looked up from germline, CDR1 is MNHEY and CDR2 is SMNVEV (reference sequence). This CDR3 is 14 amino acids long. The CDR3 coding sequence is TGTGCCAGCAGTTATTCCTATACAGGGGATGAGCAGTTCTTC. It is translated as CASSYSYTGDEQFF.

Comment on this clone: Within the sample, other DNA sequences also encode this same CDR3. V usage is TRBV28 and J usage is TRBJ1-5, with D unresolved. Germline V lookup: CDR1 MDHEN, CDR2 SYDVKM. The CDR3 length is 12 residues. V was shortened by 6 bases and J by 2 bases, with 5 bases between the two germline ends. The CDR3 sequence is CASSRGNQPQHF. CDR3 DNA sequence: TGTGCCAGCAGCCGGGGCAATCAGCCCCAGCATTTT.

CDR3 coding DNA: TGTGCCAGCAGTCCTTGGGTGGGGCCACAAGAGACCCAGTACTTC. It is translated as CASSPWVGPQETQYF. The chain employs TRBV5-5 and TRBJ2-5; TRBD1 is a possible D gene (5 bases). CDR1 is SGHKS and CDR2 is YYEKEE in the germline V gene (reference sequence). The V end was cut by 5 bases, the J end by 2 bases, with 16 bases between. This CDR3 is 15 amino acids long.

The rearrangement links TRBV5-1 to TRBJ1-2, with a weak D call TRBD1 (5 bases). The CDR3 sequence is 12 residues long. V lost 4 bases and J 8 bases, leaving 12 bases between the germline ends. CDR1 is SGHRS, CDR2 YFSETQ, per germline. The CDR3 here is CASSGQGGGYTF. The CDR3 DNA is TGCGCCAGCAGCGGTCAGGGCGGCGGCTACACCTTC.

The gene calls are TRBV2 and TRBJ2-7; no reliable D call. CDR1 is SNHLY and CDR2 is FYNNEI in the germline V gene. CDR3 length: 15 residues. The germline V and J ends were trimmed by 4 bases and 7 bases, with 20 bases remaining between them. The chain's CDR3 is CASSAVEVSTWEQYF. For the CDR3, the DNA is TGTGCCAGCAGTGCTGTCGAAGTCAGTACATGGGAGCAGTACTTC.

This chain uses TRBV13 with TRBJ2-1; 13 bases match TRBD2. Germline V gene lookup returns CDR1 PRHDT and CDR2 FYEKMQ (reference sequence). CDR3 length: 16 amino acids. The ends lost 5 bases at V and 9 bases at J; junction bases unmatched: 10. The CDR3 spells CASSLLAGGPFGEQFF. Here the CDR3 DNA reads TGTGCCAGCAGCCTACTAGCGGGAGGGCCTTTCGGTGAGCAGTTCTTC.

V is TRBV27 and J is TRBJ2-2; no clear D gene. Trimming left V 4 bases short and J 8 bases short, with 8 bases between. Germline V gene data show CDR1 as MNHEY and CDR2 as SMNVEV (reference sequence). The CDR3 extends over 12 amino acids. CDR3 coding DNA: TGTGCCAGCAGTTGGAGCGAAGGGGAGCTGTTTTTT. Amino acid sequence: CASSWSEGELFF.

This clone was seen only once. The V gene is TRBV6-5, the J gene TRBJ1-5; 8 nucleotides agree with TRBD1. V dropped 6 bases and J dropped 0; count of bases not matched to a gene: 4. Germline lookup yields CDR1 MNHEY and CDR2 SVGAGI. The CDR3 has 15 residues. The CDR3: CASSPGTGSNQPQHF. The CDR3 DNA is TGTGCCAGCAGCCCCGGGACAGGTAGCAATCAGCCCCAGCATTTT.

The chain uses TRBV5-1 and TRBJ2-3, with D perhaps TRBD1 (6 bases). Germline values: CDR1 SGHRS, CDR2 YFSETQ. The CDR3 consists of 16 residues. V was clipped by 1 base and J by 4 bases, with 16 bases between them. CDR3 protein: CASSLNRVSDSDTQYF. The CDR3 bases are TGCGCCAGCAGCTTGAACAGGGTCAGTGATTCAGATACGCAGTATTTT.

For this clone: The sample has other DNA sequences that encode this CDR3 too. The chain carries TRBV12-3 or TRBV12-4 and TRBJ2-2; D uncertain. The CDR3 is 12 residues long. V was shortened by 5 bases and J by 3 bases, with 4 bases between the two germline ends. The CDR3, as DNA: TGTGCCAGCAGTCCGGACACCGGGGAGCTGTTTTTT. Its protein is CASSPDTGELFF.

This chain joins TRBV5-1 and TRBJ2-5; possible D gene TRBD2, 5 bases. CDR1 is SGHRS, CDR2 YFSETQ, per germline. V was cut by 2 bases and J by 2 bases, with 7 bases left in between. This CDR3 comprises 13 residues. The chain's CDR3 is CASSLPGQETQYF. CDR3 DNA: TGCGCCAGCAGCTTACCGGGACAAGAGACCCAGTACTTC. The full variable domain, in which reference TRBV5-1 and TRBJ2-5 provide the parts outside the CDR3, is KAGVTQTPRYLIKTRGQQVTLSCSPISGHRSVSWYQQTPGQGLQFLFEYFSETQRNKGNFPGRFSGRQFSNSRSEMNVSTLELGDSALYLCASSLPGQETQYFGPGTRLLVL.

Here the CDR3 reads CASSSQPTENTEAFF. CDR3 DNA: TGCGCCAGCAGCTCGCAACCGACAGAGAACACTGAAGCTTTCTTT. The chain carries TRBV5-1 and TRBJ1-1; D might be TRBD1 (5 bases). The V gene's germline CDR1 is SGHRS and CDR2 YFSETQ. Trimming stripped 3 bases from V and 1 base from J, with 13 bases between. The CDR3 has 15 amino acids.

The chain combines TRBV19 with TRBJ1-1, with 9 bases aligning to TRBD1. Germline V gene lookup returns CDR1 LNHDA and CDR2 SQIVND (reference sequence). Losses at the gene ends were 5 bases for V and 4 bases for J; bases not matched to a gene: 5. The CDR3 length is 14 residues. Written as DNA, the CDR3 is TGTGCCAGTAGTTTACAGGGGGCTTTCACTGAAGCTTTCTTT. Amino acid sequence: CASSLQGAFTEAFF.

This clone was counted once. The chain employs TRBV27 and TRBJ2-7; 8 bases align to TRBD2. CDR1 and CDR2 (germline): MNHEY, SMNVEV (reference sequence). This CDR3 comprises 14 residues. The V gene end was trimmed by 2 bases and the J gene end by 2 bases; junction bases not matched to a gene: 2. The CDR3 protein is CASSLREGPYEQYF. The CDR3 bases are TGTGCCAGCAGTTTACGGGAGGGCCCCTACGAGCAGTACTTC.

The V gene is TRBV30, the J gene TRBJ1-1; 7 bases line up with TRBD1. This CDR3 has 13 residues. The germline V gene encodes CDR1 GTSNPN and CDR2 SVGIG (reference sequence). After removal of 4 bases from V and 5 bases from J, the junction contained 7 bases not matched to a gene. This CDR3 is CAWTTGSGTEAFF. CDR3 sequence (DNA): TGTGCCTGGACGACAGGGTCCGGGACTGAAGCTTTCTTT.

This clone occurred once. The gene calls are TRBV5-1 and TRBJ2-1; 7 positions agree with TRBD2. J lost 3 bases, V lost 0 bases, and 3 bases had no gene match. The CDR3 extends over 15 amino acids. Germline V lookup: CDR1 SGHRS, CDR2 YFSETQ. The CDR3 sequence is CASSLALAVYNEQFF. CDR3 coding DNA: TGCGCCAGCAGCTTGGCCCTAGCGGTCTACAATGAGCAGTTCTTC.

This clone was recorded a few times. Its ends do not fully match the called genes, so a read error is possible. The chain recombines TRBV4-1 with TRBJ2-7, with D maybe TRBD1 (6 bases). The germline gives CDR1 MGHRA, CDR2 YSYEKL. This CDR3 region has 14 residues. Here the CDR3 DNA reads TGCGCCAGCAGCCAAGATCCCACCCGCACAGGGTGGTCCTTC. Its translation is CASSQDPTRTGWSF.

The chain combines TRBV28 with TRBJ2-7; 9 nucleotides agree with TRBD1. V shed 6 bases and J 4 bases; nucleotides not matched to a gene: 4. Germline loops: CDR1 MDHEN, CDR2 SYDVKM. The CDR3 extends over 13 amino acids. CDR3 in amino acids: CASRGQGGYEQYF. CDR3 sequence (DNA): TGTGCCAGCAGGGGACAGGGCGGGTACGAGCAGTACTTC. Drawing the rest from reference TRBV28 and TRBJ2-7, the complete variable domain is DVKVTQSSRYLVKRTGEKVFLECVQDMDHENMFWYRQDPGLGLRLIYFSYDVKMKEKGDIPEGYSVSREKKERFSLILESASTNQTSMYLCASRGQGGYEQYFGPGTRLTVT.

CDR3 amino acids: CSVDTAGGYEQYF. The CDR3 DNA is TGCAGCGTTGATACGGCAGGGGGCTACGAGCAGTACTTC. The genes are TRBV29-1 and TRBJ2-7, with TRBD1 identical over 7 bases. Germline CDR1 is SQVTM and CDR2 is ANQGSEA. V shed 3 bases, J shed 3 bases, and the junction held 5 bases outside the gene matches. CDR3 length: 13 residues.

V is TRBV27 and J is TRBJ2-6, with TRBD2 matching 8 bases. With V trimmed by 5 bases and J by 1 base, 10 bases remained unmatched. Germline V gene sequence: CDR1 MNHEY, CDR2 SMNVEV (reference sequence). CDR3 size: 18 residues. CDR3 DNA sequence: TGTGCCAGCAGTCCCAGGGGTAGCGGGACTTCTGGGGCCAACGTCCTGACTTTC. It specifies CASSPRGSGTSGANVLTF.

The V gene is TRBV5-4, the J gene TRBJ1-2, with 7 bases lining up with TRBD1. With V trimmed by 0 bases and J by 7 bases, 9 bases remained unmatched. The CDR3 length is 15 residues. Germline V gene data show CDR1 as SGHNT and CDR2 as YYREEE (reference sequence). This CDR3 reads CASSLVFEGAGGYTF. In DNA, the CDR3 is TGTGCCAGCAGCTTGGTATTTGAGGGGGCGGGTGGCTACACCTTC.

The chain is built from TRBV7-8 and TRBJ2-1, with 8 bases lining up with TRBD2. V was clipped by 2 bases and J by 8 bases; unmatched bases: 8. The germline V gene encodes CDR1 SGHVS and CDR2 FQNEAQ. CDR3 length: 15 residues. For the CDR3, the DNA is TGTGCCAGCAGCTTACAACGGGGGGGCCGGGATGAGCAGTTCTTC. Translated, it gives CASSLQRGGRDEQFF.

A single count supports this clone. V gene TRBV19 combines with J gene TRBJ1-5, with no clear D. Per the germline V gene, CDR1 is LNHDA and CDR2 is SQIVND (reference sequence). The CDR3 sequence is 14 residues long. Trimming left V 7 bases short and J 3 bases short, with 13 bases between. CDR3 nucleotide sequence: TGTGCCAGTAAAGTTCCCGAGGCCAATCAGCCCCAGCATTTT. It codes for CASKVPEANQPQHF.

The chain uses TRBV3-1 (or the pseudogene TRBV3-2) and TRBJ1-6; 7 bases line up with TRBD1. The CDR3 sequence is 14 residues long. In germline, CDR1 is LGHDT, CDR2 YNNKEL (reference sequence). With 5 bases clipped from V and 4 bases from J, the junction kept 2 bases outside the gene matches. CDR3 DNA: TGTGCCAGCAGCGAGACAGGGTATAATTCACCCCTCCACTTT. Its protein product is CASSETGYNSPLHF.

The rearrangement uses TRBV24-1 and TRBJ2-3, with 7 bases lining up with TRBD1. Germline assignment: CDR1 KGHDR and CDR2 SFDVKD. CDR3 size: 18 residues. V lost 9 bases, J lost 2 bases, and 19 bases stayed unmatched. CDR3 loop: CATATTRGPGAVTDTQYF. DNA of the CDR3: TGTGCCACCGCCACAACTAGGGGGCCAGGGGCTGTCACAGATACGCAGTATTTT.

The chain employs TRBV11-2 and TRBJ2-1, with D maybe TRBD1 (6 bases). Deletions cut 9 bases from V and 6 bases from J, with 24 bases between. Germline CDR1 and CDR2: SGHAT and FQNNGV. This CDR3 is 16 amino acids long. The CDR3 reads CASRRSGTQLGNEQFF. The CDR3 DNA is TGTGCCAGTAGACGATCCGGGACACAACTAGGCAATGAGCAGTTCTTC.

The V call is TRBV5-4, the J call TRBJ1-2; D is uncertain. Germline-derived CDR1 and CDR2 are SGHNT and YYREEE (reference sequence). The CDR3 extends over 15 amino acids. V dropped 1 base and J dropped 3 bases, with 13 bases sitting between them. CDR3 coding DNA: TGTGCCAGCAGCTTGTATGGACTCGTTGACTATGGCTACACCTTC. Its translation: CASSLYGLVDYGYTF.

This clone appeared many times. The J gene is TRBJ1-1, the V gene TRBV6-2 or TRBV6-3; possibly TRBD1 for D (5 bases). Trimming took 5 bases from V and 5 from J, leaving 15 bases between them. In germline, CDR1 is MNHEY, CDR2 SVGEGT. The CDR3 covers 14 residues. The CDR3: CASSRGTLGTEAFF. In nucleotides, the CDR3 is TGTGCCAGCAGTCGGGGGACCCTGGGGACTGAAGCTTTCTTT.

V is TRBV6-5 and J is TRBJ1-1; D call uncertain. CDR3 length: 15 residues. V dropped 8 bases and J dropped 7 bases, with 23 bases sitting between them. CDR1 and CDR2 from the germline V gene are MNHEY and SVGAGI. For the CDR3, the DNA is TGTGCCAGCGTAAGTTGGAGGGAACTCGGGGTTGAAGCTTTCTTT. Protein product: CASVSWRELGVEAFF.

CDR3 in amino acids: CASSYSVTAGGNTIYF. The DNA for the CDR3 is TGTGCCAGCAGTTACTCAGTGACCGCGGGTGGAAACACCATATATTTT. The rearrangement links TRBV6-5 to TRBJ1-3; D not resolved. The CDR3 consists of 16 residues. Trimming removed 0 bases at V and 3 bases at J, with 12 bases between. Germline V gene sequence: CDR1 MNHEY, CDR2 SVGAGI.